This entry concerns a single T cell receptor (beta chain). Using immunoSEQ multiplex PCR, the repertoire was profiled, and TCRdb retains in-frame clones only, with some absent. Of 250,000 to 300,000 clones in the sample, around 90% were seen once. Recruits, aged about 18 to 100 years, lived in 20 to 30 US areas. This sample is part of a study of blood T cell repertoires in COVID-19. Overall study context: PBMCs, B-cell-depleted T cells, or T cells were the source of the cDNA or gDNA that made up the material.

The clonotype originates from a human donor in a cohort exposed to, infected with or recovered from COVID-19 (not recorded which). The donor label of this sample is uncertain. Sequences were obtained from PBMCs or T cells enriched from blood (not recorded which).

The CDR3 protein is CASSPTGLREKLFF. The CDR3 DNA follows: TGTGCCAGCAGCCCGACAGGGTTGCGAGAAAAACTGTTTTTT. The rearrangement links TRBV7-9 to TRBJ1-4; 7 bases line up with TRBD1. CDR1 and CDR2 (germline): SEHNR, FQNEAQ (reference sequence). V lost 5 bases and J lost 8; bases outside the gene matches: 8. The CDR3 is 14 residues long.